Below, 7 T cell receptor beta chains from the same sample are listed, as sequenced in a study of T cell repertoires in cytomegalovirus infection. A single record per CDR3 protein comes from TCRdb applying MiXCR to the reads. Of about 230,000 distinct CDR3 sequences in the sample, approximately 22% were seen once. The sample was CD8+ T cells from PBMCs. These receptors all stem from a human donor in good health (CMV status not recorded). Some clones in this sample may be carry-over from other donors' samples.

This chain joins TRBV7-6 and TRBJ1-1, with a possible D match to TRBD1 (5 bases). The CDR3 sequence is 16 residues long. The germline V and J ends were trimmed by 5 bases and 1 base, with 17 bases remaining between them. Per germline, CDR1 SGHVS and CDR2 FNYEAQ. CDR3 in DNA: TGTGCCAGCAGCCCAAACCCAGGGCGGCCGAACACTGAAGCTTTCTTT. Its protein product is CASSPNPGRPNTEAFF. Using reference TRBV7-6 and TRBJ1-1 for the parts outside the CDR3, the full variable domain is GAGVSQSPRYKVTKRGQDVALRCDPISGHVSLYWYRQALGQGPEFLTYFNYEAQQDKSGLPNDRFSAERPEGSISTLTIQRTEQRDSAMYRCASSPNPGRPNTEAFFGQGTRLTVV.

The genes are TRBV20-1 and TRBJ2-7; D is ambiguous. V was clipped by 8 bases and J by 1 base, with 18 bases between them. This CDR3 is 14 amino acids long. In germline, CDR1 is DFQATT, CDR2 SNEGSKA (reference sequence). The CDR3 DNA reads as TGCAGTCACTATGGCCCGGAGAATTCCTACGAGCAGTACTTC. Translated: CSHYGPENSYEQYF.

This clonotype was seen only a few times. The CDR3 coding sequence is TGTGCCAGCAGCTTAACGGAAGCGCAGGGGGGGACCGGGGAGCTGTTTTTT. It is translated as CASSLTEAQGGTGELFF. The chain combines TRBV7-3 with TRBJ2-2; either TRBD1 or TRBD2 may fit D (7 bases each). Per germline, CDR1 SGHTA and CDR2 FQGTGA. The CDR3 consists of 17 residues. Between the trimmed V and J ends, which lost 0 bases and 5 bases, there was a span of 16 bases.

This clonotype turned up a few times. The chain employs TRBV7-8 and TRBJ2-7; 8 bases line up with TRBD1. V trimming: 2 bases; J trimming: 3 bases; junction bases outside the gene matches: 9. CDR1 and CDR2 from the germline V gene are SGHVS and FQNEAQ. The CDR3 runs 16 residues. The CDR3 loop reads CASSLYDRDRRYEQYF. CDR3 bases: TGTGCCAGCAGCTTATATGACCGGGACAGGCGCTACGAGCAGTACTTC.

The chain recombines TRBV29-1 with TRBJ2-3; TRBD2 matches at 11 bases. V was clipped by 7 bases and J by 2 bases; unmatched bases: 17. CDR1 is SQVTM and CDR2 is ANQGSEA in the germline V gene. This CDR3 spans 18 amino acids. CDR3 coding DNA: TGCAGCGCCAGGGCTAGCGGGGGGCCGCGCAGACTCACAGATACGCAGTATTTT. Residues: CSARASGGPRRLTDTQYF.

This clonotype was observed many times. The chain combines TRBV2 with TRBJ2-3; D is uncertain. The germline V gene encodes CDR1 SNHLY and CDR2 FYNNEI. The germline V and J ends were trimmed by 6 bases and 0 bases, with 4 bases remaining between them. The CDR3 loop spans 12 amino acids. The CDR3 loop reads CASSGSTDTQYF. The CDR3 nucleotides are TGTGCCAGCAGCGGTAGCACAGATACGCAGTATTTT.

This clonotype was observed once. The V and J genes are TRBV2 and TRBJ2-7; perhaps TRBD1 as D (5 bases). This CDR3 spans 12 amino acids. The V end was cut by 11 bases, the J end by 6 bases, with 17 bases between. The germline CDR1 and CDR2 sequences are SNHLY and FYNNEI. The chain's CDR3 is CAGTRTNGEQYF. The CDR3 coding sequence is TGTGCCGGAACGAGGACAAACGGCGAGCAGTACTTC. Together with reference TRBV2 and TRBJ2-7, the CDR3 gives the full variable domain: EPEVTQTPSHQVTQMGQEVILRCVPISNHLYFYWYRQILGQKVEFLVSFYNNEISEKSEIFDDQFSVERPDGSNFTLKIRSTKLEDSAMYFCAGTRTNGEQYFGPGTRLTVT.